This TCR beta chain was identified during a study of T cell changes during pregnancy in multiple sclerosis (dated by TCRdb to the late 2010s). With regard to the full study: In women with multiple sclerosis, the researchers looked at how the T cell repertoire shifted as pregnancy progressed.

The junction shows trimming of 9 bases on V and 1 base on J, and the gene matches do not reach 5 bases of it. CDR1 is given as LNHDA and CDR2 as SQIVND, both from the germline V gene (reference sequence). Taken from cysteine to phenylalanine, the CDR3 has 14 residues. CDR3 DNA is the only sequence kept; it has 42 bases, read in frame from the first base. The library came from the immunoSEQ multiplex PCR assay. TCRdb stores this immuneACCESS table with in-frame sequences only. Part of the clones is absent; in the studies checked, under half of the shortfall reflects unresolved V genes, and no reason is known for the rest. This sample has approximately 71,000 clones in its table, and roughly 92% of those were observed once. The ten largest account for about 2% of the sample. Turning to this clone: Its antigen is not yet known. Per-nucleotide qualities are absent, and no much larger clonotype sits a single base away.

Source: peripheral blood, taken in the second trimester of pregnancy. This sequence was found in a female donor with multiple sclerosis, enrolled in a pregnancy study. The chain is made from TRBV19 and TRBJ2-5; TRBD1 lines up with 10 middle nucleotides. The DNA sequence is given as TGTGCCAGCTCGGACAGGGGGATCCAAGAGACCCAGTACTTC. Translated, this is CASSDRGIQETQYF.